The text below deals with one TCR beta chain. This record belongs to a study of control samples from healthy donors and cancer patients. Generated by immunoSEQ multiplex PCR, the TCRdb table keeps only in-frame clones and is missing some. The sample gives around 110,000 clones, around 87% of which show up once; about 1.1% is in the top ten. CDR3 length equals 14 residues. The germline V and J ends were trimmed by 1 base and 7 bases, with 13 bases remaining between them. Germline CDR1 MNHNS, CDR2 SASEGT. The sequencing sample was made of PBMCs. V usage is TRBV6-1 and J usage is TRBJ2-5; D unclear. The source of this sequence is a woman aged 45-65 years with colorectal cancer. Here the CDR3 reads CASSEGAGPGTQYF. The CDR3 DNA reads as TGTGCCAGCAGTGAAGGAGCCGGTCCAGGGACCCAGTACTTC.